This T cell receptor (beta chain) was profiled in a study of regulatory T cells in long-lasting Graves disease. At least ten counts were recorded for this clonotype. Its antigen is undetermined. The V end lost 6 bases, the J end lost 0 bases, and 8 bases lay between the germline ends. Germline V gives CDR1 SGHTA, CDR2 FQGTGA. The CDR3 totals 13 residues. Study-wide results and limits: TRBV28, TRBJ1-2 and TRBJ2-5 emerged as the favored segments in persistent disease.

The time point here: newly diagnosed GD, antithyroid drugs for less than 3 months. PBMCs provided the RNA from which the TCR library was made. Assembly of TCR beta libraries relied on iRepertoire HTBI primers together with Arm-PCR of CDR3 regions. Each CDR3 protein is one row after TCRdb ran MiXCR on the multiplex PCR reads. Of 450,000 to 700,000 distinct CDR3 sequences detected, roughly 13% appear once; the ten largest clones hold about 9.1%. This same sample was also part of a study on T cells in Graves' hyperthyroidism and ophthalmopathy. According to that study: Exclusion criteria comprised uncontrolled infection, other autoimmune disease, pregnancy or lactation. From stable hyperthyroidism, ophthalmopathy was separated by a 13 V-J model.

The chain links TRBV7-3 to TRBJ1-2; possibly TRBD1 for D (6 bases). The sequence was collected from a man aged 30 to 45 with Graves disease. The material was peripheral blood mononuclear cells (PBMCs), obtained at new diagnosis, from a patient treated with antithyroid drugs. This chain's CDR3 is CASRRDTNYGYTF. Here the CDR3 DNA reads TGTGCCAGCAGGCGGGACACTAACTATGGCTACACCTTC.